This T cell receptor (beta chain) was sequenced during a study of cytomegalovirus exposure and HLA in healthy donors. Study results and caveats: Most CMV-associated TCR beta chains appeared HLA-restricted in a later analysis. When a later analysis was performed, an Asian-associated ancestry cluster reportedly had fewer N-insertions than the 666-donor mean.

The trim removed 1 base at V and 7 bases at J, leaving 8 bases unmatched. The CDR3 has 17 residues. Germline-derived CDR1 and CDR2 are SGHVS and FQNEAQ. This clone was recorded only once. Its target is unknown. PCR employed 60 Vbeta and 13 Jbeta primers. Assay: immunoSEQ multiplex PCR; the TCRdb copy retains only in-frame clones and omits some. The sample consists of about 140,000 clones, almost 85% of them appearing once. Sequences were obtained from PBMCs. The sequence came from a woman in her forties in good health and CMV-seronegative. The chain recombines TRBV7-8 with TRBJ2-1, with TRBD1 identical over 12 bases. The CDR3 region is CASSLGGQGAEGNEQFF. The CDR3 DNA reads as TGTGCCAGCAGCTTAGGGGGACAGGGGGCGGAAGGGAATGAGCAGTTCTTC.